The 25 T cell receptor beta chains listed next were all sequenced from one sample in a study of blood T cell repertoires in COVID-19. TCRdb's copy holds only in-frame clones and misses some; the assay was immunoSEQ multiplex PCR. This table holds some 270,000 clones, approximately 86% found once. Sequencing was carried out using peripheral blood. These receptors were obtained from a man aged 40-50 years with active or convalescent COVID-19.

The chain is built from TRBV18 and TRBJ2-7; TRBD1 agrees at 7 bases. CDR3 length equals 13 residues. Losses at the gene ends were 3 bases for V and 3 bases for J; bases not matched to a gene: 2. CDR1 is KGHSH and CDR2 is LQKENI in the germline V gene. The CDR3 coding sequence is TGTGCCAGCTCACCGGCAGGGGGCTACGAGCAGTACTTC. Translating it yields CASSPAGGYEQYF.

The CDR3 coding sequence is TGTGCCAGCAGCCAAGTGGGGCAGGAAGGAGATGGCTACACCTTC. It encodes CASSQVGQEGDGYTF. The genes are TRBV3-1 (or the pseudogene TRBV3-2) and TRBJ1-2, with D maybe TRBD1 (5 bases). This CDR3 is 15 amino acids long. Trimming took 1 base from V and 6 from J, leaving 15 bases between them. The germline V gene encodes CDR1 LGHDT and CDR2 YNNKEL (reference sequence).

The V gene is TRBV5-1, the J gene TRBJ1-6; D unclear. There are 15 residues in the CDR3. Trimming removed 0 bases from V and 6 bases from J, with 10 bases in between. Per germline, CDR1 SGHRS and CDR2 YFSETQ. CDR3 sequence reads: CASSLVDGSNSPLHF. The CDR3, as DNA: TGCGCCAGCAGCTTGGTAGACGGGTCTAATTCACCCCTCCACTTT.

The chain joins TRBV5-1 to TRBJ2-5; D is unclear. The CDR3 consists of 13 residues. Germline CDR1 reads SGHRS; CDR2 reads YFSETQ. Trimming took 1 base from V and 3 from J, leaving 7 bases between them. The CDR3, as DNA: TGCGCCAGCAGCTTGACAGATGAAGAGACCCAGTACTTC. As protein: CASSLTDEETQYF.

The rearrangement joins TRBV19 to TRBJ2-1; 10 bases fit TRBD2. CDR1 is LNHDA, CDR2 SQIVND, per germline (reference sequence). V trimming: 2 bases; J trimming: 1 base; junction bases outside the gene matches: 2. The CDR3 contains 16 residues. The CDR3 region is CASSIRAGGSYNEQFF. In DNA form, the CDR3 reads TGTGCCAGTAGTATAAGAGCGGGAGGGTCCTACAATGAGCAGTTCTTC.

The rearrangement uses TRBV10-3 and TRBJ2-1, with D possibly being TRBD1 (6 bases). The germline V gene has CDR1 ENHRY and CDR2 SYGVKD. Trimming shortened V by 6 bases and J by 6 bases, and 12 bases separated the two germline ends. This CDR3 comprises 13 residues. The chain's CDR3 is CAIRQGSGNEQFF. The DNA of the CDR3 is TGTGCCATCAGACAGGGAAGTGGCAATGAGCAGTTCTTC.

Notes on this clone: Other DNA sequences in this specimen translate into the identical CDR3. Here the CDR3 DNA reads TGCGCCAGCAGCTTGGTTCTGGGCAGCTCCTACAATGAGCAGTTCTTC. It translates to CASSLVLGSSYNEQFF. The genes are TRBV5-1 and TRBJ2-1; D is unclear. Germline V gene data show CDR1 as SGHRS and CDR2 as YFSETQ. The CDR3 length is 16 residues. V shed 0 bases and J shed 0 bases, with 10 bases lying between them.

The chain recombines TRBV6-5 with TRBJ1-1, with TRBD1 matching 9 bases. The CDR3 runs to 14 residues. The germline V gene encodes CDR1 MNHEY and CDR2 SVGAGI. J gave up 1 base and V 6 bases, and 3 bases lay outside the gene matches. The CDR3 sequence is CASRLGQGNTEAFF. In DNA form, the CDR3 reads TGTGCCAGCAGGTTGGGACAGGGGAACACTGAAGCTTTCTTT.

V and J are TRBV3-1 (or the pseudogene TRBV3-2) and TRBJ2-7; the match to TRBD2 covers 7 bases. Germline V gene data show CDR1 as LGHDT and CDR2 as YNNKEL (reference sequence). With V trimmed by 1 base and J by 1 base, 7 bases remained unmatched. The CDR3 length is 16 residues. CDR3 sequence (DNA): TGTGCCAGCAGCCAAGGGGCGGGTAGCGGGTCCTACGAGCAGTACTTC. This sequence encodes CASSQGAGSGSYEQYF.

The chain employs TRBV19 and TRBJ1-5; the match to TRBD1 covers 7 bases. The germline V gene has CDR1 LNHDA and CDR2 SQIVND (reference sequence). V shed 11 bases and J 0 bases; nucleotides not matched to a gene: 13. CDR3 length: 16 residues. CDR3 residues: CAASATGTLSNQPQHF. Written as DNA, the CDR3 is TGTGCCGCCTCGGCGACAGGGACTCTTAGCAATCAGCCCCAGCATTTT.

This sequence joins TRBV6-1 and TRBJ1-5; no clear D gene. Germline CDR1 and CDR2: MNHNS and SASEGT. The CDR3 has 14 residues. V was cut by 1 base and J by 1 base, with 5 bases left in between. The CDR3 bases are TGTGCCAGCAGTGAAGTGGGCAGCAATCAGCCCCAGCATTTT. Protein sequence: CASSEVGSNQPQHF.

The rearrangement links TRBV5-1 to TRBJ2-2; TRBD1 matches at 8 bases. With V trimmed by 3 bases and J by 4 bases, 5 bases remained unmatched. Germline V gene data show CDR1 as SGHRS and CDR2 as YFSETQ. The CDR3 totals 15 residues. The CDR3 sequence is CASSWGTGVTGELFF. In nucleotides, the CDR3 is TGCGCCAGCAGCTGGGGGACAGGAGTCACCGGGGAGCTGTTTTTT.

The chain joins TRBV9 to TRBJ2-3; the match to TRBD1 covers 9 bases. This CDR3 contains 16 residues. CDR1 is SGDLS and CDR2 is YYNGEE in the germline V gene. V was clipped by 3 bases and J by 5 bases; unmatched bases: 10. Here the CDR3 reads CASSDGRDREEDTQYF. The CDR3 nucleotides are TGTGCCAGCAGCGACGGAAGGGACAGGGAAGAAGATACGCAGTATTTT.

The chain employs TRBV5-1 and TRBJ1-1, with unresolved D. CDR1 and CDR2 (germline): SGHRS, YFSETQ. The V and J ends lost 4 bases and 5 bases respectively, with 9 bases between them. CDR3 length: 12 amino acids. In DNA form, the CDR3 reads TGCGCCAGCAGCGTTACGGGGACTGAAGCTTTCTTT. It translates to CASSVTGTEAFF.

The chain combines TRBV30 with TRBJ2-5; 7 nucleotides agree with TRBD1. J was trimmed by 2 bases and V by 3 bases; bases with no gene match: 9. Germline CDR1 and CDR2: GTSNPN and SVGIG (reference sequence). This CDR3 contains 15 residues. This CDR3 is CAWSGLGTAQETQYF. The CDR3 DNA is TGTGCCTGGAGCGGCCTCGGGACAGCTCAAGAGACCCAGTACTTC.

V and J are TRBV6-5 and TRBJ2-5; a weak D match, TRBD1 (5 bases). Germline V lookup: CDR1 MNHEY, CDR2 SVGAGI. V was trimmed by 6 bases and J by 5 bases, leaving 19 bases between them. CDR3 length equals 15 residues. The CDR3 DNA reads as TGTGCCAGCAGGAAGTTGGGCAGGACACTCGAGACCCAGTACTTC. Translated, it gives CASRKLGRTLETQYF.

The J gene is TRBJ1-5, the V gene TRBV7-8, with 9 bases identical to TRBD1. Germline values: CDR1 SGHVS, CDR2 FQNEAQ. The V segment lost 1 base and the J segment 5 bases; nucleotides outside the gene matches: 6. The length of the CDR3 is 16 residues. The CDR3 coding sequence is TGTGCCAGCAGCTTAGATGGGACAGGGAGGTATCAGCCCCAGCATTTT. It codes for CASSLDGTGRYQPQHF.

This clone was found once. The genes are TRBV7-2 and TRBJ2-7, with 9 bases lining up with TRBD2. The germline V gene has CDR1 SGHTA and CDR2 FQGNSA. The ends lost 5 bases at V and 4 bases at J; junction bases unmatched: 6. This CDR3 is 14 amino acids long. CDR3: CASSPPSGVYEQYF. In DNA form, the CDR3 reads TGTGCCAGCAGCCCCCCTAGCGGGGTTTACGAGCAGTACTTC.

This chain joins TRBV24-1 and TRBJ1-1; possible D gene TRBD1, 6 bases. The CDR3 is 15 residues long. Trimming removed 6 bases from V and 3 bases from J, with 16 bases in between. Germline CDR1 and CDR2: KGHDR and SFDVKD. The CDR3 region has the DNA TGTGCCACCAGTCCACAGGGAGGGCCCGACACTGAAGCTTTCTTT. Translating gives CATSPQGGPDTEAFF.

The chain has TRBV28 and TRBJ1-1, with D tentatively TRBD1 (5 bases). The CDR3 is 13 amino acids. The germline gives CDR1 MDHEN, CDR2 SYDVKM. V was trimmed by 3 bases and J by 1 base, leaving 6 bases between them. The CDR3 DNA reads as TGTGCCAGCAGTTTGGGGGGGAACACTGAAGCTTTCTTT. Protein sequence: CASSLGGNTEAFF. The full variable domain, its missing parts supplied by reference TRBV28 and TRBJ1-1, is DVKVTQSSRYLVKRTGEKVFLECVQDMDHENMFWYRQDPGLGLRLIYFSYDVKMKEKGDIPEGYSVSREKKERFSLILESASTNQTSMYLCASSLGGNTEAFFGQGTRLTVV.

Of note for this clone: The identical CDR3 is also encoded by other nucleotide sequences in the sample. The chain joins TRBV11-2 to TRBJ1-1, with TRBD1 as a possible D gene (5 bases). Germline V gene lookup returns CDR1 SGHAT and CDR2 FQNNGV. CDR3 length equals 12 residues. Trimming stripped 5 bases from V and 5 bases from J, with 9 bases between. CDR3 nucleotide sequence: TGTGCCAGCAGCCCGCAGGGTACTGAAGCTTTCTTT. This encodes CASSPQGTEAFF. Looking up the rest from reference TRBV11-2 and TRBJ1-1 gives the full variable domain: EAGVAQSPRYKIIEKRQSVAFWCNPISGHATLYWYQQILGQGPKLLIQFQNNGVVDDSQLPKDRFSAERLKGVDSTLKIQPAKLEDSAVYLCASSPQGTEAFFGQGTRLTVV.

V and J are TRBV2 and TRBJ1-5; 11 bases are shared with TRBD1. The CDR3 is 15 amino acids. Trimming took 7 bases from V and 2 from J; bases not matched to a gene: 4. CDR1 is SNHLY and CDR2 is FYNNEI in the germline V gene. For the CDR3, the DNA is TGTGCCAGCAAGGACAGGGGGCAGGGCAATCAGCCCCAGCATTTT. It codes for CASKDRGQGNQPQHF.

This rearrangement joins TRBV4-1 to TRBJ2-3, with TRBD1 matching over 7 bases. Germline CDR1 is MGHRA and CDR2 is YSYEKL. This CDR3 spans 16 amino acids. Trimming cost V 2 bases and J 1 base; bases outside gene matches: 6. CDR3 protein: CASSQSQGVGTDTQYF. Here the CDR3 DNA reads TGCGCCAGCAGCCAAAGCCAGGGGGTGGGCACAGATACGCAGTATTTT.

The chain uses TRBV18 and TRBJ2-5; tentative D call: TRBD2 (7 bases). CDR3 length: 18 amino acids. Trimming removed 0 bases at V and 2 bases at J, with 19 bases between. From germline, CDR1 is KGHSH and CDR2 LQKENI. CDR3 sequence: CASSPPARGGVTQETQYF. The CDR3, as DNA: TGTGCCAGCTCACCACCGGCCAGGGGAGGGGTTACACAAGAGACCCAGTACTTC. The whole variable domain, remainder taken from reference TRBV18 and TRBJ2-5, is NAGVMQNPRHLVRRRGQEARLRCSPMKGHSHVYWYRQLPEEGLKFMVYLQKENIIDESGMPKERFSAEFPKEGPSILRIQQVVRGDSAAYFCASSPPARGGVTQETQYFGPGTRLLVL.

V gene TRBV10-2 combines with J gene TRBJ2-1; the match to TRBD2 covers 14 bases. V dropped 4 bases and J dropped 5; count of bases not matched to a gene: 10. The CDR3 spans 18 residues. Germline V gene data show CDR1 as WSHSY and CDR2 as SAAADI. The CDR3 is CASSGLWGTSGRNNEQFF. The CDR3 DNA follows: TGCGCCAGCAGTGGTCTTTGGGGGACTAGCGGGAGAAACAATGAGCAGTTCTTC.